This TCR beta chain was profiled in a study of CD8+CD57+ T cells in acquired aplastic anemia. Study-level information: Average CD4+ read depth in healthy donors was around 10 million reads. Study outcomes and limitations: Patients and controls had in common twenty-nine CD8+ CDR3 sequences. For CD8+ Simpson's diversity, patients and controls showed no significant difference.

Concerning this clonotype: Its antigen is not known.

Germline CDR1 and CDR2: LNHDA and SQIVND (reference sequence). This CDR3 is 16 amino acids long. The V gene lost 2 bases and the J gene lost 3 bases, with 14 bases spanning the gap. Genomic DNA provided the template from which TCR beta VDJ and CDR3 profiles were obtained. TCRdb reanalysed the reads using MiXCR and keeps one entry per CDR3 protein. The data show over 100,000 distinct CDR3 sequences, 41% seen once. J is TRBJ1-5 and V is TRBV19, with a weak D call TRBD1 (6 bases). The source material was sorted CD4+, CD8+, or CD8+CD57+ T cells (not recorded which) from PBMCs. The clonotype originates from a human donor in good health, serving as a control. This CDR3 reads CASSIYLDSHNQPQHF. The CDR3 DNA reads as TGTGCCAGTAGTATATATCTGGACAGCCACAATCAGCCCCAGCATTTT. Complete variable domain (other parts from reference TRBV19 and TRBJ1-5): DGGITQSPKYLFRKEGQNVTLSCEQNLNHDAMYWYRQDPGQGLRLIYYSQIVNDFQKGDIAEGYSVSREKKESFPLTVTSAQKNPTAFYLCASSIYLDSHNQPQHFGDGTRLSIL.